The rows below give T cell receptor beta chains drawn from one sample of a study of shared clonotypes between healthy human individuals. This table comes from immunoSEQ multiplex PCR, and its TCRdb copy is limited to in-frame clones, with some not included. The table lists more than 550,000 clones, just under 75% of them singletons. Input material: memory CD4+ T cells sorted from blood. Receptors were obtained from a woman under 40 in good health. Each CDR3 is given with its conserved first and last residue. A D gene is named only where the DNA matches it firmly.

CDR3,V,D
CASSPLAGVNNEQFF,TRBV18,TRBD2
CASSLVAGGTYEQYF,TRBV7-2,TRBD2
CSALDAEQYF,TRBV20-1,-
CASRGGRISNQPQHF,TRBV6-1,-
CASSSGQGGEKLFF,TRBV5-1,TRBD1
CAWSAPGGQPQHF,TRBV30,-
CASSLVSGHGYTF,TRBV5-4,-
CASNWDPNTGELFF,TRBV5-1,-
CASSELQGRGAQYF,TRBV6-1,-
CASSLAASGNIGELFF,TRBV5-1,TRBD2
CASSLKVGQGAQGTEAFF,TRBV27,TRBD1